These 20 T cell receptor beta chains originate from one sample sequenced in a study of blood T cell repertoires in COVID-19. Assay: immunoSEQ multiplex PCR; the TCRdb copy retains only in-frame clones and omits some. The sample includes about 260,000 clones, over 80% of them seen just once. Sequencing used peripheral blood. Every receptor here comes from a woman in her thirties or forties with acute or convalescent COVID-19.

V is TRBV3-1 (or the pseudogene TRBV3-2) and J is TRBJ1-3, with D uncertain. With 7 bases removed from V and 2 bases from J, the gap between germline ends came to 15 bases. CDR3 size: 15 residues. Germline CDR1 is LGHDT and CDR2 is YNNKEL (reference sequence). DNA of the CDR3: TGTGCCAGCAACACCGAGGCTGAAGCTGGAAACACCATATATTTT. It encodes CASNTEAEAGNTIYF.

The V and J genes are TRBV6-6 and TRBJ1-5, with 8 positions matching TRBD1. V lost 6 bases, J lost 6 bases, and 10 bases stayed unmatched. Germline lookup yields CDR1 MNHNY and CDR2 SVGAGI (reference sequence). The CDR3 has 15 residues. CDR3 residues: CASRHPGQEGQPQHF. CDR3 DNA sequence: TGTGCCAGCAGGCACCCGGGACAGGAAGGTCAGCCCCAGCATTTT.

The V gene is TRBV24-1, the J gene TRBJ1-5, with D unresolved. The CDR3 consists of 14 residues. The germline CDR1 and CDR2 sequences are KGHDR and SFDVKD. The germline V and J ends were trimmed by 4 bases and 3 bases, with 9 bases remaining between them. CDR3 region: CATSERDFNQPQHF. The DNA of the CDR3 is TGTGCCACCAGTGAGCGGGATTTCAATCAGCCCCAGCATTTT.

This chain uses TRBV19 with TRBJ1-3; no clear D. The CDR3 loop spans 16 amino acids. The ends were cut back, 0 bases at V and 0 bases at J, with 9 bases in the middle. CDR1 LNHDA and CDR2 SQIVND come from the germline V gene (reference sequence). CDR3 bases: TGTGCCAGTAGTATAGATCTGGCCTCCTCTGGAAACACCATATATTTT. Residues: CASSIDLASSGNTIYF.

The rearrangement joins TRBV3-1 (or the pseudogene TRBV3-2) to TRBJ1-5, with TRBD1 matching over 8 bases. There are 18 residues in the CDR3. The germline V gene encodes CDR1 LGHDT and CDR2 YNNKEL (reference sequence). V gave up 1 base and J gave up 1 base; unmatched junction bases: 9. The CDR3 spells CASSQAGQGAGSNQPQHF. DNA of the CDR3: TGTGCCAGCAGCCAAGCTGGCCAGGGGGCTGGAAGCAATCAGCCCCAGCATTTT.

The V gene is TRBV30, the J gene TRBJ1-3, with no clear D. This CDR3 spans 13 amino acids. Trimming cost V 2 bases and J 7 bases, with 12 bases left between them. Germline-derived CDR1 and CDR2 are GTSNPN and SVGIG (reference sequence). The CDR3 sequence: CAWSSRRGNTIYF. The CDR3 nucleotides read TGTGCCTGGAGTTCACGCAGAGGGAACACCATATATTTT.

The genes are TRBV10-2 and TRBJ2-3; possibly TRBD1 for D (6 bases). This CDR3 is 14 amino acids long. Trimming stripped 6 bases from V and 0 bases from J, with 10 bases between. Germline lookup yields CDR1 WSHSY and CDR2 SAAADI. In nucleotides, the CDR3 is TGCGCCAGCAGCCCCGGGACAAGCACAGATACGCAGTATTTT. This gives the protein CASSPGTSTDTQYF.

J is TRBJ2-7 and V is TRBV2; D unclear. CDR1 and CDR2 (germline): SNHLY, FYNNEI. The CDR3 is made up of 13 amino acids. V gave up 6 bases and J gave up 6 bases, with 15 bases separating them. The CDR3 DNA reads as TGTGCCAGCAGCCCTCCGAGGTACGGCGAGCAGTACGTC. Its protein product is CASSPPRYGEQYV.

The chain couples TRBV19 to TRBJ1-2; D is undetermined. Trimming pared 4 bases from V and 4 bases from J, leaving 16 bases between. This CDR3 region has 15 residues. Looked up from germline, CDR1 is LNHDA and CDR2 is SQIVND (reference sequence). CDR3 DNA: TGTGCCAGTAGTACGAGGGCCCCTCATTTCTATGGCTACACCTTC. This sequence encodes CASSTRAPHFYGYTF.

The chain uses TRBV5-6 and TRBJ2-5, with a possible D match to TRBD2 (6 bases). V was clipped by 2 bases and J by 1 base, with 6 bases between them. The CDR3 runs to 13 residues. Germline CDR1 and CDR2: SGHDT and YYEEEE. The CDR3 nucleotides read TGTGCCAGCAGCTTCGGGGGCCAAGAGACCCAGTACTTC. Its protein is CASSFGGQETQYF.

CDR3 coding DNA: TGTGCCAGCAGTGAACATGGGACAGGGGGGGGTTCACCCCTCCACTTT. Residues: CASSEHGTGGGSPLHF. The rearrangement links TRBV2 to TRBJ1-6, with 11 bases identical to TRBD1. This CDR3 has 16 amino acids. The V gene end was trimmed by 2 bases and the J gene end by 9 bases; junction bases not matched to a gene: 6. Germline CDR1 and CDR2: SNHLY and FYNNEI.

CDR3 in amino acids: CASSDLISQGRSDGYTF. CDR3 nucleotide sequence: TGTGCCAGCAGTGACCTTATATCACAGGGGCGTAGTGATGGCTACACCTTC. This chain uses TRBV25-1 with TRBJ1-2; the match to TRBD1 covers 7 bases. After removal of 3 bases from V and 6 bases from J, the junction contained 16 bases not matched to a gene. The CDR3 extends over 17 amino acids. Germline CDR1 and CDR2: MGHDK and SYGVNS.

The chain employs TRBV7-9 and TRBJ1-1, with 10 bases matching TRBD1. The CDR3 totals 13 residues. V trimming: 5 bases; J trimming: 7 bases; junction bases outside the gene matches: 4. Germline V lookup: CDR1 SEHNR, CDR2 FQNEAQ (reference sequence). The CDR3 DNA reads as TGTGCCAGCAGCCAGGGACAGGGGTTTGAAGCTTTCTTT. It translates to CASSQGQGFEAFF.

The chain's CDR3 is CASTRSGANVLTF. DNA for the CDR3: TGTGCCAGCACGCGCTCTGGGGCCAACGTCCTGACTTTC. The gene calls are TRBV11-2 and TRBJ2-6, with D hard to call. Germline V CDR1 and CDR2: SGHAT, FQNNGV. The CDR3 length is 13 residues. V lost 7 bases, J lost 0 bases, and 4 bases lay in between.

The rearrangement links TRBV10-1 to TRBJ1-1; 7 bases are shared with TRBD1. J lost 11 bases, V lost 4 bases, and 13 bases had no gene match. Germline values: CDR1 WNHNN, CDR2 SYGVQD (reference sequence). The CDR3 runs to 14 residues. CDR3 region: CASSASLTGLAAFF. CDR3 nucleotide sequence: TGCGCCAGCAGTGCCTCTCTGACAGGGTTGGCGGCTTTCTTT.

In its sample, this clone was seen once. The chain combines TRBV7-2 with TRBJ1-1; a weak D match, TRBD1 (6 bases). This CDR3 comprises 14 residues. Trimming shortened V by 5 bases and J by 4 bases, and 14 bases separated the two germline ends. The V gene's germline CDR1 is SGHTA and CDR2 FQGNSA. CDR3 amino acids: CASSQVRGSTEAFF. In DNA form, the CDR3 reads TGTGCCAGCAGCCAGGTCAGGGGCAGCACTGAAGCTTTCTTT.

Here the CDR3 DNA reads TGTGCCAGCAGTTACCGGGTCCTGGCCACTGAAGCTTTCTTT. Amino acid sequence: CASSYRVLATEAFF. The chain combines TRBV6-6 with TRBJ1-1; no definite D call. The germline V gene has CDR1 MNHNY and CDR2 SVGAGI (reference sequence). This CDR3 comprises 14 residues. V lost 2 bases to trimming and J lost 4 bases, with 11 bases between them.

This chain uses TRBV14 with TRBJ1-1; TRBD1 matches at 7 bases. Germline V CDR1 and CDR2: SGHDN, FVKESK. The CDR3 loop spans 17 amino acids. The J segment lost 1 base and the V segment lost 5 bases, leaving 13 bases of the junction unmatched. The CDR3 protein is CASSYIPGQQSNTEAFF. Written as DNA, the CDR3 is TGTGCCAGCAGCTATATTCCGGGACAGCAATCGAACACTGAAGCTTTCTTT. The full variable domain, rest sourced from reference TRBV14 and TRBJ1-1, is EAGVTQFPSHSVIEKGQTVTLRCDPISGHDNLYWYRRVMGKEIKFLLHFVKESKQDESGMPNNRFLAERTGGTYSTLKVQPAELEDSGVYFCASSYIPGQQSNTEAFFGQGTRLTVV.

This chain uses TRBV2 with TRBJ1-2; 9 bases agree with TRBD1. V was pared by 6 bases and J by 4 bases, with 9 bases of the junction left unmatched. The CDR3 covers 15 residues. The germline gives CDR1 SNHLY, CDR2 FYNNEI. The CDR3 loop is CASRGRTGEVYGYTF. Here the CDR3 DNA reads TGTGCCAGCAGGGGACGGACAGGGGAAGTCTATGGCTACACCTTC.

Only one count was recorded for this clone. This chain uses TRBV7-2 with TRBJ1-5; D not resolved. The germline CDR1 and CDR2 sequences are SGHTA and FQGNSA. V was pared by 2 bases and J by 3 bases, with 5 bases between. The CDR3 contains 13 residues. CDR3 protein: CASSLWPNQPQHF. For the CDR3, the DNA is TGTGCCAGCAGCTTATGGCCCAATCAGCCCCAGCATTTT.